The entry below gives a single T cell receptor beta chain sequence along with its context. This sample stems from a study of control samples from healthy donors and cancer patients. The germline CDR1 and CDR2 sequences are MDHEN and SYDVKM. The ends were cut back, 5 bases at V and 9 bases at J, with 8 bases in the middle. This CDR3 comprises 11 residues. The protocol was immunoSEQ multiplex PCR, while the TCRdb copy is restricted to in-frame clones and leaves out a portion. The table records 77,000 or so clones, 91% of them present only once. The sample consisted of blood. The chain joins TRBV28 to TRBJ1-3; D is unclear. The TCR comes from a young man in good health. Written as DNA, the CDR3 is TGTGCCAGCAGTACCCGAGGCACCATATATTTT. Its protein is CASSTRGTIYF.